Reported below is one T cell receptor beta chain. Its cognate antigen has yet to be identified. Base qualities are not provided; no much larger clone lies one nucleotide away. Cut back by 4 bases and 4 bases, the V and J ends lie 4 bases apart. Via the germline V gene, CDR1 is SGHVS and CDR2 FNYEAQ. Measured from the cysteine to the phenylalanine, the CDR3 is 12 residues long. The retained sequence is limited to the CDR3, 36 bases, with the frame set at the first base. The data stem from a study of identifying expanded T cells in peripheral blood (dated by TCRdb to the late 2010s). Broadly, across the study: Technical replicates were generated by sequencing separate aliquots of the same genomic DNA pool, and four replicates were compared pairwise.

Study-level results and caveats: Variance in clone template counts between approximately two-week samples significantly increased with total template count across all healthy donors. Both the number of clones called differentially abundant and the false-positive rate were significantly reduced by the beta-binomial model across all healthy-donor time intervals. The binomial model flagged around 1.2 differentially abundant clones between technical replicates, compared with about 16 over approximately two weeks and 18 to 20 over roughly 4 weeks. It was expected by the authors that biological variance in healthy repertoires might increase further over much longer intervals, such as months to years.

During the collection period, no immune events, such as infections, were documented for the healthy donors. To calibrate time-dependent variance in a beta-binomial model of T-cell clone differential abundance, blood repertoires from healthy donors were used as a training cohort. The training cohort comprised roughly ten healthy donors, 3 female and 7 male. Donor ages ranged from about 29 to 70 years, with an average of roughly 46 years. Whole blood from each healthy donor was obtained from a commercial supplier and was collected at three time points around 15 days apart. For immunosequencing, genomic DNA was extracted from unsorted whole blood. TCRbeta CDR3 regions were profiled with the immunoSEQ Assay using bias-controlled multiplex PCR amplification of genomic DNA. The paper's data handling went like this. To quantify the absolute abundance of each unique TCRbeta CDR3 region, the sequences were collapsed and filtered. Differential abundance was tested with a binomial (Fisher-equivalent) model and with a beta-binomial model adding time-dependent variance fitted from healthy donors. Clones with fewer than 5 combined templates were excluded, and clones with Benjamini-Hochberg FDR below 0.01 were called differentially abundant. The form v = (b*log(k)+a)^2 was used to model beta-binomial variance as a function of total template count across the two samples. This immuneACCESS table, as held by TCRdb, lists in-frame sequences with V and J called but not all clones. Of the missing ones, under half trace to an unresolved V gene in checked studies; the others have no known cause. D and trimming were read from the DNA, whereas the V and J calls and clone size are those reported in that table. The sample table contains 95,000 to 100,000 clones; only one count was recorded for roughly 85% of them. 15% to 20% of the sample rests with the top ten.

Recombination linked TRBV7-6 to TRBJ2-2; a confident D gene designation cannot be given. The receptor was isolated from a person aged 18 to 70 in good health. Sequenced sample: blood. The sequence in DNA is TGTGCCAGCAGCTGGGGCACCGGGGAGCTGTTTTTT. Its coded protein is CASSWGTGELFF.